This T cell receptor beta chain appears in the sequencing data of a study of blood T cell repertoires in COVID-19. The CDR3 totals 14 residues. Between the trimmed V and J ends, which lost 0 bases and 4 bases, there was a span of 9 bases. In germline, CDR1 is SGHVS, CDR2 FQNEAQ. How the authors handled the data: Reference gene primers were amplified, and this amplification served to estimate nucleated cell counts. The protocol was immunoSEQ multiplex PCR, while the TCRdb copy is restricted to in-frame clones and leaves out a portion. Clone size and V and J calls were adopted from that table, with D and trimming inferred from the DNA. The sample has hundreds of thousands of clones, 82% seen once; the top ten hold 4.5% to 5%.

The V gene is TRBV7-8, the J gene TRBJ2-5; no reliable D call. The source of this sequence is a woman older than 75 with active or convalescent COVID-19. Sequenced input: peripheral blood. CDR3: CASSLAYLRETQYF. The CDR3 nucleotides are TGTGCCAGCAGCTTAGCATATCTCCGAGAGACCCAGTACTTC.